The 4 T cell receptor beta chains listed next were all sequenced from one sample in a study of blood T cell repertoires in COVID-19. Sequencing used immunoSEQ multiplex PCR; TCRdb keeps in-frame clones, though not all of them. The repertoire holds around 220,000 clones, with just over 90% as singletons. The sample comprised PBMCs or T cells enriched from blood (not recorded which). These receptors were collected from a young woman who had recovered from COVID-19.

V gene TRBV12-3 or TRBV12-4 combines with J gene TRBJ1-1, with TRBD1 matching 7 bases. V was clipped by 6 bases and J by 4 bases; unmatched bases: 5. This CDR3 comprises 13 residues. CDR3 nucleotides: TGTGCCAGCAGGCGACAGGGCCGCACTGAAGCTTTCTTT. This encodes CASRRQGRTEAFF.

This clone showed up just a few times. The chain employs TRBV7-2 and TRBJ1-2, with TRBD1 matching 8 bases. The CDR3 spans 17 residues. Germline V CDR1 and CDR2: SGHTA, FQGNSA. V trimming: 2 bases; J trimming: 4 bases; junction bases outside the gene matches: 12. CDR3: CASSLRPGTGLGYGYTF. As DNA, the CDR3 is TGTGCCAGCAGCTTACGACCCGGGACAGGTTTAGGCTATGGCTACACCTTC.

This clone was recorded only once. The chain recombines TRBV9 with TRBJ2-2, with TRBD1 as a possible D gene (6 bases). Trimming removed 5 bases at V and 5 bases at J, with 13 bases between. Germline CDR1 is SGDLS and CDR2 is YYNGEE. The CDR3 covers 14 residues. CDR3 DNA: TGTGCCAGCAGGGCGACAGGAGGTACCGGGGAGCTGTTTTTT. It encodes CASRATGGTGELFF.

The rearrangement links TRBV24-1 to TRBJ2-1, with 7 nucleotides matching TRBD2. This CDR3 contains 16 residues. The germline CDR1 and CDR2 sequences are KGHDR and SFDVKD. After removal of 5 bases from V and 3 bases from J, the junction contained 9 bases not matched to a gene. CDR3 amino acids: CATSGVRGDLYNEQFF. CDR3 coding DNA: TGTGCCACCAGTGGAGTCCGGGGGGACCTCTACAATGAGCAGTTCTTC.